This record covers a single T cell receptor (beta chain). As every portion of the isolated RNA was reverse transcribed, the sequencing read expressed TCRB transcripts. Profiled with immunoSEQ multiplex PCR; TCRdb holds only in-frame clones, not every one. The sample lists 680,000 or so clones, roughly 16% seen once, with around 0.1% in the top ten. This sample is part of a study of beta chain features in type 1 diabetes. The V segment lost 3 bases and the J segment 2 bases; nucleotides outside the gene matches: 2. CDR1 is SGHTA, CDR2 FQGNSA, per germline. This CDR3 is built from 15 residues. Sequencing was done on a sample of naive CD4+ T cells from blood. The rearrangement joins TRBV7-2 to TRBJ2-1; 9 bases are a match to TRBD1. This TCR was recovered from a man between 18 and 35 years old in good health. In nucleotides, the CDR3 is TGTGCCAGCAGCTTCGACAGGGGGGCCTACAATGAGCAGTTCTTC. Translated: CASSFDRGAYNEQFF.